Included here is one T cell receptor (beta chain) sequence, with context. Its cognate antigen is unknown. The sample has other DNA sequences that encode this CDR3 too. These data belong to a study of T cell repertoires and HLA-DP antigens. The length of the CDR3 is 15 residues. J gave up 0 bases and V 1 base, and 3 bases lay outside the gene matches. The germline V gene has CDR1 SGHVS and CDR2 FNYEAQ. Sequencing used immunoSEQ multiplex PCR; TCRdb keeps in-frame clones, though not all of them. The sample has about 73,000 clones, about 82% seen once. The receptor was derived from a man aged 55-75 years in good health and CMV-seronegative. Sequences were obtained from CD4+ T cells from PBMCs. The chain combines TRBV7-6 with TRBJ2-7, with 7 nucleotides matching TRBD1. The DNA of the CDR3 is TGTGCCAGCAGCTTAGAAAGGGGGCCCTCCTACGAGCAGTACTTC. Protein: CASSLERGPSYEQYF.